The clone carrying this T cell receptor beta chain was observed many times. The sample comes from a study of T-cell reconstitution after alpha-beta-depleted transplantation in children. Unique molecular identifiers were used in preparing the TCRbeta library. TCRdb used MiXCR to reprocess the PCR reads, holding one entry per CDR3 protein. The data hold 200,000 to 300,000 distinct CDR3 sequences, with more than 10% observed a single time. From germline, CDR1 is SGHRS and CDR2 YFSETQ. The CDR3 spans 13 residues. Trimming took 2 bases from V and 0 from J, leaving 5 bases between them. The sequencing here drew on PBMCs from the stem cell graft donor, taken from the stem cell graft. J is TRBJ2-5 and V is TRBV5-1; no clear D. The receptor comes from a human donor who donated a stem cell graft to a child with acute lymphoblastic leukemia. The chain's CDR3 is CASSFRHQETQYF. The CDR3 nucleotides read TGCGCCAGCAGCTTTCGGCACCAAGAGACCCAGTACTTC.